Presented here are 3 T cell receptor beta chains from one specimen sequenced in a study of T cell responses to AZD1222 COVID-19 vaccine. TCRdb's copy holds only in-frame clones and misses some; the assay was immunoSEQ multiplex PCR. Here the sample spans more than 80,000 clones, 90% being singletons. Sequencing used peripheral blood, obtained 28 days after the second AZD1222 dose. The receptors come from an adult who received the AZD1222 COVID-19 vaccine.

The chain combines TRBV10-3 with TRBJ1-2; 7 nucleotides line up with TRBD1. With V trimmed by 7 bases and J by 1 base, 9 bases remained unmatched. The CDR3 consists of 15 residues. Germline loops: CDR1 ENHRY, CDR2 SYGVKD. The CDR3 region has the DNA TGTGCCATCACTGGAGGTCGGGACAGTAACTATGGCTACACCTTC. Protein sequence: CAITGGRDSNYGYTF.

The V and J genes are TRBV5-6 and TRBJ1-2; 12 bases agree with TRBD1. The CDR3 has 15 residues. CDR1 is SGHDT and CDR2 is YYEEEE in the germline V gene. V lost 4 bases to trimming and J lost 4 bases; unmatched junction nucleotides: 5. This chain's CDR3 is CASSAGTGGFYGYTF. The CDR3 coding sequence is TGTGCCAGCAGCGCCGGGACAGGGGGCTTCTATGGCTACACCTTC. Complete variable domain (other parts from reference TRBV5-6 and TRBJ1-2): DAGVTQSPTHLIKTRGQQVTLRCSPKSGHDTVSWYQQALGQGPQFIFQYYEEEERQRGNFPDRFSGHQFPNYSSELNVNALLLGDSALYLCASSAGTGGFYGYTFGSGTRLTVV.

V and J are TRBV18 and TRBJ1-2; the D gene is possibly TRBD1 (6 bases). This CDR3 is built from 12 residues. V was shortened by 5 bases and J by 6 bases, with 10 bases between the two germline ends. Germline V lookup: CDR1 KGHSH, CDR2 LQKENI. The CDR3, as DNA: TGTGCCAGCTCATCCGGGACACATGGCTACACCTTC. This sequence encodes CASSSGTHGYTF.